A single sample is the source of the 10 T cell receptor beta chains below, sequenced in a study of early T cells in non-severe SARS-CoV-2 infection. A single record per CDR3 protein comes from TCRdb applying MiXCR to the 5' RACE reads. This sample yields approximately 97,000 distinct CDR3 sequences, of which approximately 14% are seen a single time; 6% to 7.5% belongs to the top ten. The source material was whole blood. The receptors stem from an adult who was a healthcare worker with PCR-confirmed SARS-CoV-2 infection or an uninfected control (not recorded which).

The rearrangement links TRBV20-1 to TRBJ1-5; D gene unclear. The CDR3 length is 12 residues. Per germline, CDR1 DFQATT and CDR2 SNEGSKA (reference sequence). V was clipped by 6 bases and J by 7 bases, with 13 bases between them. Here the CDR3 reads CSARRSLQPQHF. The CDR3 DNA follows: TGCAGTGCGCGGAGGAGTCTCCAGCCCCAGCATTTT.

The chain has TRBV27 and TRBJ2-7; unclear D gene. Germline CDR1 MNHEY, CDR2 SMNVEV (reference sequence). CDR3 size: 13 residues. Trimming left V 7 bases short and J 12 bases short, with 22 bases between. The CDR3 nucleotides read TGTGCCAGCAAGCCACACATCAAGCAAGATGGGTACTTC. Translating it yields CASKPHIKQDGYF.

The chain is built from TRBV2 and TRBJ1-5; the D is unclear. The CDR3 totals 13 residues. The V end lost 3 bases, the J end lost 4 bases, and 7 bases lay between the germline ends. Germline V gene data show CDR1 as SNHLY and CDR2 as FYNNEI. The CDR3 DNA sequence: TGTGCCAGCAGTGAGGGAGAAAATCAGCCCCAGCATTTT. This encodes CASSEGENQPQHF.

This clonotype was detected only a few times. This rearrangement joins TRBV5-1 to TRBJ2-7; 7 nucleotides agree with TRBD2. This CDR3 is 14 amino acids long. Germline lookup yields CDR1 SGHRS and CDR2 YFSETQ. V was pared by 3 bases and J by 0 bases, with 3 bases of the junction left unmatched. The CDR3 nucleotides read TGCGCCAGCAGCTATGGGACTACCTCCTACGAGCAGTACTTC. It is translated as CASSYGTTSYEQYF.

The V and J genes are TRBV28 and TRBJ2-3; 16 bases are shared with TRBD2. The CDR3 spans 17 residues. CDR1 MDHEN and CDR2 SYDVKM come from the germline V gene. The trim removed 6 bases at V and 8 bases at J, leaving 11 bases unmatched. The CDR3 coding sequence is TGTGCCAGCAGCATACCGGGACTAGCGGGAGGGCCCGTTACGCAGTATTTT. Amino acids: CASSIPGLAGGPVTQYF.

This clonotype was seen a single time. Compared with germline, one end of the junction differs, possibly owing to a read error. V gene TRBV30 combines with J gene TRBJ2-7; 12 nucleotides match TRBD2. Germline assignment: CDR1 GTSNPN and CDR2 SVGIG (reference sequence). The CDR3 covers 13 residues. Here the CDR3 reads CAWRPGLAGEQHF. Written as DNA, the CDR3 is TGTGCCTGGAGACCGGGACTAGCGGGTGAGCAGCACTTC.

This clonotype appeared many times. The CDR3 reads CASSLEGKGNTIYF. The DNA for the CDR3 is TGCGCCAGCAGCTTGGAGGGTAAAGGAAACACCATATATTTT. V is TRBV5-1 and J is TRBJ1-3; D is unresolved. This CDR3 is 14 amino acids long. Trimming pared 0 bases from V and 4 bases from J, leaving 8 bases between. Germline loops: CDR1 SGHRS, CDR2 YFSETQ.

This clonotype showed up many times. The J gene is TRBJ1-5, the V gene TRBV18; D remains unclear. Deletions cut 4 bases from V and 3 bases from J, with 7 bases between. Germline V gene lookup returns CDR1 KGHSH and CDR2 LQKENI. The length of the CDR3 is 13 residues. In nucleotides, the CDR3 is TGTGCCAGCTCACACGACAACAATCAGCCCCAGCATTTT. Translation gives CASSHDNNQPQHF.

This clonotype was seen at least ten times. The rearrangement links TRBV27 to TRBJ2-5, with 7 bases identical to TRBD2. V shed 6 bases, J shed 5 bases, and the junction held 3 bases outside the gene matches. This CDR3 is 12 amino acids long. Germline CDR1 and CDR2: MNHEY and SMNVEV (reference sequence). This CDR3 reads CASRAGVETQYF. The CDR3 region has the DNA TGTGCCAGCAGGGCGGGAGTGGAGACCCAGTACTTC.

This clonotype was observed a handful of times. The chain couples TRBV7-2 to TRBJ2-3; D is ambiguous. The V and J ends lost 11 bases and 2 bases respectively, with 17 bases between them. CDR3 length: 14 residues. Per the germline V gene, CDR1 is SGHTA and CDR2 is FQGNSA. The CDR3 nucleotides are TGTGCCCGTGGAAGCCCCGGGTACACAGATACGCAGTATTTT. This translates into CARGSPGYTDTQYF.